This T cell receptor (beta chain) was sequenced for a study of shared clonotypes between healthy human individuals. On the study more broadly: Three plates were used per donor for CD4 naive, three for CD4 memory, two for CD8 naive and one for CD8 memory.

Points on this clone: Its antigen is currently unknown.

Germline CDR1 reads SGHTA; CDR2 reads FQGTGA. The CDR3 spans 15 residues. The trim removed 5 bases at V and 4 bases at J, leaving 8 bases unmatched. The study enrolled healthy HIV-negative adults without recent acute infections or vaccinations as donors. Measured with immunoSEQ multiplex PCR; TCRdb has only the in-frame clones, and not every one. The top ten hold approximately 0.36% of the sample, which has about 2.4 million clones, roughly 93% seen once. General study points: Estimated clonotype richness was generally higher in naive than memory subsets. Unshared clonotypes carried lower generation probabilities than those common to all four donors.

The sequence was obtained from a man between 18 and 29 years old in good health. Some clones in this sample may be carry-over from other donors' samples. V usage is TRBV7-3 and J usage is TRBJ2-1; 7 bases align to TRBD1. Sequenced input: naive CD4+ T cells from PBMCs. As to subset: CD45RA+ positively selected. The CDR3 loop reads CASSTDRASYNEQFF. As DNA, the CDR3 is TGTGCCAGCAGCACTGACAGGGCGTCGTACAATGAGCAGTTCTTC.